This TCR beta chain was identified in a study of tissue T cells after allogeneic stem cell transplantation. Trimming cost V 2 bases and J 5 bases, with 15 bases left between them. Per the germline V gene, CDR1 is MGHDK and CDR2 is SYGVNS. The CDR3 spans 15 residues. Concerning this clone: What it binds is not known.

Generated by immunoSEQ multiplex PCR, the TCRdb table keeps only in-frame clones and is missing some. The sample shows 25,000 to 35,000 clones, 85% of them seen only once. Whole-study results and caveats: Limitations included a small, clinically heterogeneous cohort and limited sampling depth.

This clonotype was obtained from a woman aged 18 to 55 who later had graft-versus-host disease after an allogeneic stem cell transplant. The material was blood, obtained before transplantation. J is TRBJ2-5 and V is TRBV25-1; D not certain. The CDR3 spells CASSEGSRPKETQYF. DNA of the CDR3: TGTGCCAGCAGTGAAGGCTCTCGACCGAAGGAGACCCAGTACTTC.